Detailed here is one T cell receptor (beta chain). The trim removed 9 bases at V and 4 bases at J, leaving 12 bases unmatched. CDR3 size: 16 residues. The V gene's germline CDR1 is MGHDK and CDR2 SYGVNS. This sample is drawn from a study of T cell changes during pregnancy in multiple sclerosis. Repertoires were generated with immunoSEQ multiplex PCR, while TCRdb's copy carries only in-frame clones and drops some. The table records about 59,000 clones, 90% to 95% of them present only once. The specimen was CD8+ T cells from peripheral blood mononuclear cells, collected after pregnancy. This sequence originates from a female donor with multiple sclerosis, enrolled in a pregnancy study. The rearrangement links TRBV25-1 to TRBJ2-5, with 12 bases aligning to TRBD2. CDR3 protein: CARIMTSGSLGETQYF. In nucleotides, the CDR3 is TGTGCCAGGATTATGACTAGCGGGAGTTTAGGAGAGACCCAGTACTTC.